The next 17 T cell receptor beta chains were all read from a single sample in a study of memory CD4+ T cells and cytomegalovirus serostatus. Sequenced by immunoSEQ multiplex PCR; TCRdb stores in-frame clones only, minus some. Seen here are about 57,000 clones, 70% to 80% observed once, and the top ten hold approximately 0.82%. Single viable CD3+CD4+CD8-CD45RO+ cells were sorted as the memory CD4+ T cells. Sequencing used memory CD4+ T cells from blood. Receptors were obtained from an adult in good health and CMV-seronegative.

The gene calls are TRBV7-9 and TRBJ2-5, with D perhaps matching TRBD1 or TRBD2 (5 bases each). Trimming removed 4 bases from V and 4 bases from J, with 10 bases in between. The CDR3 spans 13 residues. Germline V gene sequence: CDR1 SEHNR, CDR2 FQNEAQ (reference sequence). This CDR3 reads CASSWGFGETQYF. The CDR3 DNA is TGTGCCAGCAGCTGGGGGTTCGGAGAGACCCAGTACTTC.

This chain links TRBV28 with TRBJ2-7; maybe TRBD2 (6 bases). Germline values: CDR1 MDHEN, CDR2 SYDVKM. V was pared by 7 bases and J by 3 bases, with 22 bases between. This CDR3 has 16 amino acids. CDR3 nucleotides: TGTGCCAGCACTATCGGGGGACTCGAACACTTCTACGAGCAGTACTTC. It specifies CASTIGGLEHFYEQYF.

The table lists this clone with a count of one. This chain links TRBV4-1 with TRBJ1-2; 7 nucleotides agree with TRBD1. In germline, CDR1 is MGHRA, CDR2 YSYEKL. Trimming cost V 1 base and J 8 bases; bases outside gene matches: 4. The CDR3 consists of 13 residues. In DNA, the CDR3 is TGCGCCAGCAGCCAAGGACAGGGCGGCGGCTACACCTTC. Amino acid sequence: CASSQGQGGGYTF.

The rearrangement links TRBV6-6 to TRBJ1-1; perhaps TRBD1 as D (5 bases). V lost 6 bases, J lost 1 base, and 12 bases lay in between. Germline-derived CDR1 and CDR2 are MNHNY and SVGAGI (reference sequence). The CDR3 runs 14 residues. This CDR3 is CASRRGTGNTEAFF. The DNA of the CDR3 is TGTGCCAGCAGGCGGGGGACGGGGAACACTGAAGCTTTCTTT.

The chain employs TRBV2 and TRBJ2-1; maybe TRBD2 (6 bases). CDR1 and CDR2 from the germline V gene are SNHLY and FYNNEI. Deletions cut 4 bases from V and 8 bases from J, with 21 bases between. CDR3 length equals 16 residues. The CDR3 protein is CASSGRSDPGGYEQFF. The CDR3 DNA is TGTGCCAGCAGTGGACGATCGGACCCCGGGGGTTATGAGCAGTTCTTC.

Concerning this clone: The sample carries other DNA sequences with the same CDR3. The chain couples TRBV18 to TRBJ1-3; D is uncertain. Germline V gives CDR1 KGHSH, CDR2 LQKENI. V was trimmed by 6 bases and J by 2 bases, leaving 8 bases between them. There are 13 residues in the CDR3. The CDR3 here is CASSAGTGNTIYF. DNA for the CDR3: TGTGCCAGCTCCGCGGGGACTGGAAACACCATATATTTT.

This rearrangement joins TRBV5-1 to TRBJ1-6; D might be TRBD1 (5 bases). Germline V lookup: CDR1 SGHRS, CDR2 YFSETQ. V lost 0 bases and J lost 7, with 11 bases in between. The CDR3 is 15 residues long. CDR3 sequence (DNA): TGCGCCAGCAGCTTGGGGGGCTCTGAGAATTCACCCCTCCACTTT. It yields the protein CASSLGGSENSPLHF.

The chain joins TRBV27 to TRBJ1-2, with D perhaps matching TRBD1 (5 bases). The V gene lost 6 bases and the J gene lost 4 bases, with 21 bases spanning the gap. The CDR3 has 16 amino acids. Germline V gene lookup returns CDR1 MNHEY and CDR2 SMNVEV (reference sequence). The CDR3 DNA reads TGTGCCAGCAGCCGGACGAGTGGGGCCATTGGCTATGGCTACACCTTC. Translated, it gives CASSRTSGAIGYGYTF.

This clone was seen a single time. The chain couples TRBV2 to TRBJ1-3, with D possibly matching TRBD1 (6 bases). The germline gives CDR1 SNHLY, CDR2 FYNNEI. This CDR3 region has 16 residues. Trimming took 4 bases from V and 1 from J, leaving 14 bases between them. Here the CDR3 reads CASSVLGTSSGNTIYF. In DNA form, the CDR3 reads TGTGCCAGCAGTGTGTTAGGGACATCTTCTGGAAACACCATATATTTT.

Comments on this clone: Mismatch with germline at one junction end may stem from a read error. The chain joins TRBV7-8 to TRBJ2-1; no firm D call. The CDR3 has 14 amino acids. CDR1 is SGHVS and CDR2 is FQNEAQ in the germline V gene. The CDR3: CASSLAVSHNEQFF. In DNA form, the CDR3 reads TGTGCCAGCAGCTTAGCGGTCTCCCACAATGAGCAGTTCTTC.

The chain carries TRBV5-1 and TRBJ1-2; 9 bases map to TRBD1. This CDR3 is 14 amino acids long. Germline V gene sequence: CDR1 SGHRS, CDR2 YFSETQ. Germline trimming cut 2 bases from V and 6 bases from J; bases unmatched to any gene: 5. The CDR3: CASSFLTGGNGYTF. The CDR3 DNA reads TGCGCCAGCAGCTTTCTGACAGGGGGGAATGGCTACACCTTC.

The chain links TRBV21-1 to TRBJ2-7. TRBV21-1 counts as a pseudogene. The CDR3 consists of 16 residues. The CDR3 DNA follows: TGTGCCAGCAGCAAAGACTGGGCTGGGGGTCTCGAAGAGCAGTACTTC. As protein: CASSKDWAGGLEEQYF.

V is TRBV15 and J is TRBJ1-4, with 9 bases fitting TRBD1. The CDR3 spans 15 residues. J gave up 5 bases and V 5 bases, and 6 bases lay outside the gene matches. Germline V gene lookup returns CDR1 LNHNV and CDR2 YYDKDF (reference sequence). The CDR3 bases are TGTGCCACCAGCGGTACCGACAGGGGGAATGAAAAACTGTTTTTT. Its translation is CATSGTDRGNEKLFF.

The chain carries TRBV7-9 and TRBJ1-6; D may be TRBD1 (5 bases). CDR1 SEHNR and CDR2 FQNEAQ come from the germline V gene (reference sequence). V dropped 6 bases and J dropped 6 bases, with 15 bases sitting between them. CDR3 length: 15 residues. The CDR3 coding sequence is TGTGCCAGCAGGCGCGGGACGGAACTTAATTCACCCCTCCACTTT. Its protein product is CASRRGTELNSPLHF. Based on the CDR3 plus reference TRBV7-9 and TRBJ1-6, the full variable domain is DTGVSQNPRHKITKRGQNVTFRCDPISEHNRLYWYRQTLGQGPEFLTYFQNEAQLEKSRLLSDRFSAERPKGSFSTLEIQRTEQGDSAMYLCASRRGTELNSPLHFGNGTRLTVT.

The chain recombines TRBV18 with TRBJ2-3; 8 bases line up with TRBD1. CDR3 length: 16 amino acids. Trimming cost V 3 bases and J 4 bases; bases outside gene matches: 9. Germline V gives CDR1 KGHSH, CDR2 LQKENI. For the CDR3, the DNA is TGTGCCAGCTCACCGAGGGGGCAGGGGGCCCCAGATACGCAGTATTTT. Translated: CASSPRGQGAPDTQYF.

J is TRBJ2-2 and V is TRBV12-5, with 9 positions matching TRBD1. In germline, CDR1 is LGHNT, CDR2 FRNRAP. Trimming removed 6 bases from V and 3 bases from J; junction bases left unmatched: 5. CDR3 length equals 15 residues. The CDR3 DNA sequence: TGTGCTAGTGGGGACCGGGACAGGGACACCGGGGAGCTGTTTTTT. This translates into CASGDRDRDTGELFF.

This sequence joins TRBV6-6 and TRBJ2-1, with 7 bases lining up with TRBD2. The CDR3 extends over 16 amino acids. Germline assignment: CDR1 MNHNY and CDR2 SVGAGI (reference sequence). J lost 0 bases, V lost 4 bases, and 6 bases had no gene match. The CDR3 DNA sequence: TGTGCCAGCAGTTGGGGTGGCGGGAGCTCCTACAATGAGCAGTTCTTC. Amino acid sequence: CASSWGGGSSYNEQFF.